A single sample gave rise to the 6 T cell receptor beta chains below, sequenced in a study of T cells in Graves' hyperthyroidism and ophthalmopathy. RNA transcripts yielded amplified TCR beta CDR3 regions. The HTBI primer set served for first-round RT-PCR of the TCR CDR3. TCRdb reprocessed the multiplex PCR reads via MiXCR and lists one record per CDR3 protein. This table holds 300,000 to 450,000 distinct CDR3 sequences, around a sixth found once. Sequencing was done on a sample of blood. The receptors come from a woman between 18 and 30 years old with Graves' hyperthyroidism that later progressed to Graves' ophthalmopathy.

This clonotype was counted a few times. The chain is built from TRBV29-1 and TRBJ2-1; D perhaps matches TRBD2 (5 bases). Germline CDR1 is SQVTM and CDR2 is ANQGSEA. CDR3 length: 14 residues. V lost 2 bases to trimming and J lost 7 bases, with 15 bases between them. The chain's CDR3 is CSVEREIEVNEQFF. CDR3 nucleotide sequence: TGCAGCGTTGAAAGGGAGATCGAGGTTAATGAGCAGTTCTTC.

This clonotype showed up many times. The gene calls are TRBV12-3 or TRBV12-4 and TRBJ2-4, with a weak D call TRBD1 (6 bases). With 4 bases removed from V and 11 bases from J, the gap between germline ends came to 15 bases. The CDR3 consists of 13 residues. CDR3 sequence: CASSYSGTTFQYF. The CDR3 coding sequence is TGTGCCAGCAGTTACTCCGGGACAACGTTTCAGTACTTC.

This clonotype was picked up many times. The chain has TRBV7-9 and TRBJ2-7, with 13 bases aligning to TRBD2. The J segment lost 3 bases and the V segment lost 5 bases, leaving 16 bases of the junction unmatched. This CDR3 comprises 19 residues. Germline assignment: CDR1 SEHNR and CDR2 FQNEAQ (reference sequence). CDR3 coding DNA: TGTGCCAGCAGCCCGAGGACGTCCGGGACTAGCGGGAAGTTCTACGAGCAGTACTTC. The encoded protein is CASSPRTSGTSGKFYEQYF.

This clonotype was seen more than once but under ten times. The rearrangement links TRBV6-1 to TRBJ2-3; 8 positions agree with TRBD2. The CDR3 runs 15 residues. Trimming removed 2 bases from V and 5 bases from J; junction bases left unmatched: 6. CDR1 MNHNS and CDR2 SASEGT come from the germline V gene. CDR3 loop: CASSEPGLAGDTQYF. The CDR3 DNA follows: TGTGCCAGCAGTGAACCAGGACTAGCAGGAGATACGCAGTATTTT.

This clonotype was counted between two and nine times. The chain carries TRBV10-3 and TRBJ2-7, with TRBD1 as a possible D gene (5 bases). CDR1 is ENHRY, CDR2 SYGVKD, per germline. The CDR3 totals 12 residues. V dropped 7 bases and J dropped 0 bases, with 7 bases sitting between them. The CDR3 sequence: CAIKTDSYEQYF. CDR3 nucleotide sequence: TGTGCCATCAAGACAGACTCCTACGAGCAGTACTTC.

This clonotype was picked up many times. This rearrangement joins TRBV30 to TRBJ2-7, with D hard to call. V lost 2 bases, J lost 3 bases, and 8 bases lay in between. The CDR3 extends over 12 amino acids. CDR1 GTSNPN and CDR2 SVGIG come from the germline V gene (reference sequence). The CDR3 region has the DNA TGTGCCTGGAGTCGTAACTACTACGAGCAGTACTTC. This sequence encodes CAWSRNYYEQYF.